Following are 15 T cell receptor beta chains from one sample sequenced in a study of shared clonotypes between healthy human individuals. As defined, naive CD8 cells were CD45RO-negative and positively selected for CCR7, with terminally differentiated effector memory CD45RA+ cells excluded. Clones were sequenced by immunoSEQ multiplex PCR, and TCRdb holds only the in-frame ones, with some missing. This table holds 1.5 million to 2.5 million clones, just under 95% found once. Sequences were obtained from naive CD8+ T cells sorted from blood. These TCRs come from a young man in good health.

The CDR3 bases are TGTGCCAGCAGGCCCACTAGTATCTTGCCAGATACGCAGTATTTT. It translates to CASRPTSILPDTQYF. This chain uses TRBV27 with TRBJ2-3; maybe TRBD2 (5 bases). Trimming removed 6 bases at V and 4 bases at J, with 17 bases between. The CDR3 is 15 amino acids. Germline CDR1 and CDR2: MNHEY and SMNVEV (reference sequence).

The rearrangement uses TRBV13 and TRBJ2-7; 8 positions match TRBD1. The CDR3 consists of 14 residues. Germline loops: CDR1 PRHDT, CDR2 FYEKMQ (reference sequence). V lost 5 bases to trimming and J lost 3 bases; unmatched junction nucleotides: 6. The DNA for the CDR3 is TGTGCCAGCAGCACCACAGGGGGTAGCTACGAGCAGTACTTC. It encodes CASSTTGGSYEQYF.

The rearrangement uses TRBV10-2 and TRBJ1-6; maybe TRBD1 (5 bases). This CDR3 contains 19 residues. Trimming took off 2 bases at V and 5 bases at J, with 22 bases between the two ends. The V gene's germline CDR1 is WSHSY and CDR2 SAAADI. The CDR3, as DNA: TGCGCCAGCAGTGAGCCGTATCGATATCAGGGAGCACATAATTCACCCCTCCACTTT. As protein: CASSEPYRYQGAHNSPLHF.

This clone was seen a single time. The chain carries TRBV27 and TRBJ1-1; D might be TRBD1 (5 bases). CDR1 and CDR2 (germline): MNHEY, SMNVEV (reference sequence). This CDR3 contains 14 residues. V lost 6 bases to trimming and J lost 6 bases, with 17 bases between them. The CDR3 DNA sequence: TGTGCCAGCAGACCCAAGGTAGGGGCCCCTGAAGCTTTCTTT. This encodes CASRPKVGAPEAFF.

Remarks on this clone: At the DNA level, this CDR3 is encoded by other sequences in the same sample as well. The V and J genes are TRBV19 and TRBJ2-7; 9 positions match TRBD1. The CDR3 runs 13 residues. With 3 bases clipped from V and 5 bases from J, the junction kept 2 bases outside the gene matches. Germline V gene sequence: CDR1 LNHDA, CDR2 SQIVND (reference sequence). This CDR3 is CASSIGQGNEQYF. CDR3 in DNA: TGTGCCAGTAGTATCGGACAGGGGAACGAGCAGTACTTC.

As for this clone: This CDR3 is also generated by other DNA sequences in the sample. The chain combines TRBV2 with TRBJ2-7; the D is unclear. The length of the CDR3 is 11 residues. Between the trimmed V and J ends, which lost 3 bases and 4 bases, there was a span of 4 bases. Germline V CDR1 and CDR2: SNHLY, FYNNEI. The DNA of the CDR3 is TGTGCCAGCAGTGAGGGATACGAGCAGTACTTC. Translation: CASSEGYEQYF.

This clone came up a few times. Other DNA sequences in this specimen translate into the identical CDR3. The gene calls are TRBV30 and TRBJ2-1; 7 bases are a match to TRBD2. Germline CDR1 is GTSNPN and CDR2 is SVGIG (reference sequence). This CDR3 region has 11 residues. V lost 2 bases and J lost 9; bases outside the gene matches: 1. Here the CDR3 reads CAWSLAGEQFF. The CDR3 DNA sequence: TGTGCCTGGAGTTTAGCGGGTGAGCAGTTCTTC.

V gene TRBV9 combines with J gene TRBJ2-2; unclear D gene. V gave up 2 bases and J gave up 4 bases, with 6 bases separating them. In germline, CDR1 is SGDLS, CDR2 YYNGEE. CDR3 length: 13 residues. CDR3 amino acids: CASSVYGTGELFF. Written as DNA, the CDR3 is TGTGCCAGCAGCGTTTATGGCACCGGGGAGCTGTTTTTT.

This chain links TRBV11-2 with TRBJ2-1, with TRBD2 as a possible D gene (5 bases). Per the germline V gene, CDR1 is SGHAT and CDR2 is FQNNGV. The V and J ends lost 5 bases and 0 bases respectively, with 14 bases between them. The CDR3 is 16 residues long. CDR3 in DNA: TGTGCCAGCAGCCCCAGCGGTTATAGCTCCTACAATGAGCAGTTCTTC. Translation: CASSPSGYSSYNEQFF.

The chain employs TRBV7-2 and TRBJ2-1, with 9 bases lining up with TRBD2. The CDR3 is made up of 16 amino acids. The V gene's germline CDR1 is SGHTA and CDR2 FQGNSA. V lost 7 bases, J lost 7 bases, and 14 bases stayed unmatched. The CDR3 region has the DNA TGTGCCAGCACTAGACTAGCGGCGCAGACAGGGAATGAGCAGTTCTTC. Translating it yields CASTRLAAQTGNEQFF.

The rearrangement joins TRBV6-1 to TRBJ2-7; maybe TRBD1 (6 bases). This CDR3 spans 14 amino acids. The ends were cut back, 5 bases at V and 4 bases at J, with 15 bases in the middle. CDR1 and CDR2 (germline): MNHNS, SASEGT. CDR3 in DNA: TGTGCCAGCAGTCCTACAGGGAGTCGATACGAGCAGTACTTC. Its translation is CASSPTGSRYEQYF.

This clone came up once. This chain connects TRBV6-5 to TRBJ2-3, with TRBD1 as a possible D gene (5 bases). Trimming pared 8 bases from V and 1 base from J, leaving 10 bases between. The CDR3 totals 13 residues. Germline values: CDR1 MNHEY, CDR2 SVGAGI. The DNA for the CDR3 is TGTGCCAGCGGATTCAGGGGCACAGATACGCAGTATTTT. Residues: CASGFRGTDTQYF.

The rearrangement uses TRBV2 and TRBJ1-2, with 7 bases lining up with TRBD1. The junction had 17 bases not matched to a gene; V was cut back by 11 bases and J by 8 bases. This CDR3 has 14 residues. Per the germline V gene, CDR1 is SNHLY and CDR2 is FYNNEI. DNA for the CDR3: TGTGCCGCATCGGGACAGCGCGTGGAGGGGGGCTACACCTTC. Residues: CAASGQRVEGGYTF.

V and J are TRBV11-2 and TRBJ2-7; 9 bases agree with TRBD1. The CDR3 covers 15 residues. Germline trimming cut 5 bases from V and 2 bases from J; bases unmatched to any gene: 7. Per the germline V gene, CDR1 is SGHAT and CDR2 is FQNNGV. DNA for the CDR3: TGTGCCAGCAGCCCAGAACAGGGGGCGCCCTACGAGCAGTACTTC. Protein sequence: CASSPEQGAPYEQYF.

This clone was counted once. The CDR3 nucleotides are TGTGCCAGCACCCTGGACAGTAGCAATCAGCCCCAGCATTTT. Translated, it gives CASTLDSSNQPQHF. V is TRBV27 and J is TRBJ1-5; a weak D match, TRBD1 (6 bases). V lost 7 bases, J lost 0 bases, and 10 bases lay in between. This CDR3 is 14 amino acids long. The germline V gene encodes CDR1 MNHEY and CDR2 SMNVEV (reference sequence).